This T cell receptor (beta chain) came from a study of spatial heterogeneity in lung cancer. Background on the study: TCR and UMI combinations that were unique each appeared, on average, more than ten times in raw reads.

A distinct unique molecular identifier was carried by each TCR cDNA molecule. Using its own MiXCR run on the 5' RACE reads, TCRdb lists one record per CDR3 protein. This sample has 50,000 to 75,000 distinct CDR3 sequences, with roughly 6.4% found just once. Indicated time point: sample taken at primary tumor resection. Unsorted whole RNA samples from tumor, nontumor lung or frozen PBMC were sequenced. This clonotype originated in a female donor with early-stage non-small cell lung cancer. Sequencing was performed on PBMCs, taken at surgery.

CDR3 sequence (DNA): TGTGCCAGCAGTTACGGTAGGACCTATAGCAATCAGCCCCAGCATTTT. It yields the protein CASSYGRTYSNQPQHF. The chain combines TRBV6-2 or TRBV6-3 with TRBJ1-5; D not resolved. V lost 2 bases to trimming and J lost 0 bases, with 11 bases between them. The V gene's germline CDR1 is MNHEY and CDR2 SVGEGT. This CDR3 has 16 amino acids.